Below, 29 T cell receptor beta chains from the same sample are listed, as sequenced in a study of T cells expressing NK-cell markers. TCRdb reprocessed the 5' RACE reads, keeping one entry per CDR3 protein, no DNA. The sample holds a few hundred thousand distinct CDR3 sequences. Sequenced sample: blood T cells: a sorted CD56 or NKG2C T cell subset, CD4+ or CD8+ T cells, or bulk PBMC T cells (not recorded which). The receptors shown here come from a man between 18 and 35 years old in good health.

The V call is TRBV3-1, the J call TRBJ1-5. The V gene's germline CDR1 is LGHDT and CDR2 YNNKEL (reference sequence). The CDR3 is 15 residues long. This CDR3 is CASSQGPQGNQPQHF.

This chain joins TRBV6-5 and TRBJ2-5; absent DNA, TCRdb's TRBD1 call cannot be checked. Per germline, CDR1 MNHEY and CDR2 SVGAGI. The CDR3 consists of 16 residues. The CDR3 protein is CASSYSGGDASKTQYF.

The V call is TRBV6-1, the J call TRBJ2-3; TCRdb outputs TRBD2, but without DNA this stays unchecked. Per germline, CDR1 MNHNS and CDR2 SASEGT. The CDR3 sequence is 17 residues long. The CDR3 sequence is CASSPPGSGMFPDTQYF.

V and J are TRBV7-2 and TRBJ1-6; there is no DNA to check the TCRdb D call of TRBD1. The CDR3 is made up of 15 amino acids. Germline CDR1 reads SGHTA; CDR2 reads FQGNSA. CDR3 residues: CASSRKTGGESPLHF. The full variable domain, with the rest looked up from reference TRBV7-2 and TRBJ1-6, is GAGVSQSPSNKVTEKGKDVELRCDPISGHTALYWYRQSLGQGLEFLIYFQGNSAPDKSGLPSDRFSAERTGGSVSTLTIQRTQQEDSAVYLCASSRKTGGESPLHFGNGTRLTVT.

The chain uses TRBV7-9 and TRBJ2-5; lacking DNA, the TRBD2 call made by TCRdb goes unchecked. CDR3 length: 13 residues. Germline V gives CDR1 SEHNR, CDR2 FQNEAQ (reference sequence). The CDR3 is CASMGSFQETQYF.

CDR3 amino acids: CASSLSRDDQPQHF. This rearrangement joins TRBV7-9 to TRBJ1-5; TCRdb proposes TRBD1, but this gene call is untestable without DNA. The CDR3 covers 14 residues. Per germline, CDR1 SEHNR and CDR2 FQNEAQ (reference sequence).

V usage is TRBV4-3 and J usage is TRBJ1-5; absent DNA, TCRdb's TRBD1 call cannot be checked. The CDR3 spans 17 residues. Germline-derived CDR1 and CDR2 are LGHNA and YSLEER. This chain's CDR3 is CASSQDGGGASNQPQHF.

CDR3 sequence reads: CSASGGRRDEQYF. V and J are TRBV20-1 and TRBJ2-7; the D gene TCRdb calls, TRBD1, cannot be checked with no DNA. The CDR3 length is 13 residues. Germline values: CDR1 DFQATT, CDR2 SNEGSKA (reference sequence).

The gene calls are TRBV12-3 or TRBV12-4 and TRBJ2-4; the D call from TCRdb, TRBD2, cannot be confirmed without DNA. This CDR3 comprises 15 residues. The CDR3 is CASSFLAVAKNIQYF.

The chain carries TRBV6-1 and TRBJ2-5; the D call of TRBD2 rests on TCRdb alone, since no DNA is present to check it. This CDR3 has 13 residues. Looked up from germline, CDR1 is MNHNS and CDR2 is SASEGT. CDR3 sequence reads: CAVQGRDGETQYF.

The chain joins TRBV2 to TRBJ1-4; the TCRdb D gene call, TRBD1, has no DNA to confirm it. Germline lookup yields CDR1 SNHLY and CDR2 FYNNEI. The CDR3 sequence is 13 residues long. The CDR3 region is CASISRTNEKLFF. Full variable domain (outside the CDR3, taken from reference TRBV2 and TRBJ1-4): EPEVTQTPSHQVTQMGQEVILRCVPISNHLYFYWYRQILGQKVEFLVSFYNNEISEKSEIFDDQFSVERPDGSNFTLKIRSTKLEDSAMYFCASISRTNEKLFFGSGTQLSVL.

The CDR3 loop reads CASSLTATVNTEAFF. This rearrangement joins TRBV12-3 or TRBV12-4 to TRBJ1-1; TCRdb gives TRBD1 as the D gene, but with no DNA this cannot be confirmed. This CDR3 spans 15 amino acids.

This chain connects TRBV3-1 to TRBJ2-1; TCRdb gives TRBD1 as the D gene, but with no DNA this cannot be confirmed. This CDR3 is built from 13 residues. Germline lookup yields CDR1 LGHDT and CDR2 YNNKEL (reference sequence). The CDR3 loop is CASSDRDRGFQFF.

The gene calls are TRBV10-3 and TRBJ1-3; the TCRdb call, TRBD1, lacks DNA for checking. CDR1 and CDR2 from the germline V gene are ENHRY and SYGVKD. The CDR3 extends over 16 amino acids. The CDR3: CAISERQILSGNTIYF.

This CDR3 is CASSLGAGVGTDTQYF. V usage is TRBV7-3 and J usage is TRBJ2-3; TCRdb picks TRBD2, but there is no DNA to check that call. The CDR3 totals 16 residues. CDR1 is SGHTA, CDR2 FQGTGA, per germline.

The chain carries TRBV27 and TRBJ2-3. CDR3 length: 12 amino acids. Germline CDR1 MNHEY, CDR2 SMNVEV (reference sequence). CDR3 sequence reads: CASSFREDTQYF.

Here the CDR3 reads CATYARVGGGQNYGYTF. The V and J genes are TRBV15 and TRBJ1-2; TCRdb designates TRBD1, a call that cannot be tested without DNA. CDR1 is LNHNV, CDR2 YYDKDF, per germline (reference sequence). This CDR3 comprises 17 residues.

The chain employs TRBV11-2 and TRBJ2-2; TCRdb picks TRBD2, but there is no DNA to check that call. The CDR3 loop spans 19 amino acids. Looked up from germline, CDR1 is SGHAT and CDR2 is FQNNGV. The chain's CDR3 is CASSLVASGRALDAGELFF.

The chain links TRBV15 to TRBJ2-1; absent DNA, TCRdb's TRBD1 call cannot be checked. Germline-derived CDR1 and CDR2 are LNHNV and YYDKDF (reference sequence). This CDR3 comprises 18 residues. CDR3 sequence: CATTSPGGRRSSYNEQFF.

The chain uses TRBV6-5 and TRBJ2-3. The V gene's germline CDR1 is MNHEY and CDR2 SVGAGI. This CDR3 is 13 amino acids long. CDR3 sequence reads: CASPDDPTDTQYF.

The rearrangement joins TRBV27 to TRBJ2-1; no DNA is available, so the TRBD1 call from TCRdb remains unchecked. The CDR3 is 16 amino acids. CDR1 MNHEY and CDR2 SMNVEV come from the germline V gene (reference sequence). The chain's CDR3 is CASSFVRGPSYNEQFF.

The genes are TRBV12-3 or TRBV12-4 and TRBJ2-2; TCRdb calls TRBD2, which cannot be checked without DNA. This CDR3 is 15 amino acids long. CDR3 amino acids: CASSKTSGKTGELFF.

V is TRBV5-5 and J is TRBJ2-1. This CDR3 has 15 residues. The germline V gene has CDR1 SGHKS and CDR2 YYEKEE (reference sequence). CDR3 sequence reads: CASSHGVGSGNEQFF.

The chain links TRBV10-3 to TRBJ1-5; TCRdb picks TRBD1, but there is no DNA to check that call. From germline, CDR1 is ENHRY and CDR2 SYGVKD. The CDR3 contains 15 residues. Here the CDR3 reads CATLDTAREGQPQHF.

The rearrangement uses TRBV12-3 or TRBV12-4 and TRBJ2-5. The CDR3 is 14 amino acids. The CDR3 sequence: CASSFLSLQETQYF.

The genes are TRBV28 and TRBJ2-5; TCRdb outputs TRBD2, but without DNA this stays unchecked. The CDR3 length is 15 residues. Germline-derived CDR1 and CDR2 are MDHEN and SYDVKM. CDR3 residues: CASSIAGVPKETQYF.

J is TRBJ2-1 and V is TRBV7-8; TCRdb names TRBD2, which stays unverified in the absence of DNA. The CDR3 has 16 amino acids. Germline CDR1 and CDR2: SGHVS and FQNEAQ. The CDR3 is CASSHYSDSSYNEQFF. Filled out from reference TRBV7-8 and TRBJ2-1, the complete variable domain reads GAGVSQSPRYKVAKRGQDVALRCDPISGHVSLFWYQQALGQGPEFLTYFQNEAQLDKSGLPSDRFFAERPEGSVSTLKIQRTQQEDSAVYLCASSHYSDSSYNEQFFGPGTRLTVL.

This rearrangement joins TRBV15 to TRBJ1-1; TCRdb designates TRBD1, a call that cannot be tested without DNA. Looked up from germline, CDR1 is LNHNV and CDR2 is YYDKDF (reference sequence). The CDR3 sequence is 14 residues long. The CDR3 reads CATSMDGGNTEAFF.

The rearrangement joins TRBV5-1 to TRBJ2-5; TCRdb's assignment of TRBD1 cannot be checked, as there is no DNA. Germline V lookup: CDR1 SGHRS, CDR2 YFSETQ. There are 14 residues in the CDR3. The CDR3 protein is CASSFIEGTETQYF.